This TCR beta chain was identified in a study of tumour-infiltrating T cells in Burkitt lymphoma (dated by TCRdb to about 2020). At the level of the whole study: The Burkitt lymphoma cohort comprised 80 or so patients and spanned all epidemiological subtypes of the disease. TCR repertoire data were compared against clinical outcome, and productive clonality predicted overall survival and progression-free survival independently of established prognostic factors such as age at diagnosis.

Library prep was done by the immunoSEQ multiplex PCR assay. TCRdb carries this immuneACCESS record with in-frame sequences only. Its versions omit some clonotypes, under half of them owing to an unresolved V gene in the studies checked, with the rest unexplained. This sample holds some 1,800 clones; about 14% were observed only once. The top ten constitute 5.5% to 8.5% of the sample. V and J are truncated by 0 bases and 1 base respectively, leaving an intervening sequence of 8 bases. CDR1 SGDLS and CDR2 YYNGEE are derived from the germline V gene. Inclusive of the bounding cysteine and phenylalanine, the CDR3 is 14 residues long. The entry retains the CDR3 DNA only, 42 bases that are in frame from base 1. A note on this clone: What antigen it recognizes has not been identified. No base-level quality is on record; no much larger clone is a single base apart.

The full study reports these points: Several public clonotypes shared across numerous Burkitt lymphoma patients were found, and shared tumour neoantigen selection absent from diffuse large B-cell lymphoma was thereby suggested.

This chain is built from TRBV9 and TRBJ2-7; TRBD2 is perhaps the D gene, given 6 matching bases. The sequenced sample consisted of tumor tissue. This receptor was obtained from a human donor with Burkitt lymphoma. The nucleotide sequence is given as TGTGCCAGCAGCGTAGGGGCGGGGTCCTACGAGCAGTACTTC. Translated, this is CASSVGAGSYEQYF.